A single sample gave rise to the 10 T cell receptor beta chains below, sequenced in a study of PD-1 blockade in mismatch repair-deficient tumors. Produced via immunoSEQ multiplex PCR; TCRdb's table is partial and in-frame only. Of about 63,000 clones listed, more than 70% are singletons. The sample in question was peripheral blood, obtained 52 weeks after starting pembrolizumab. The receptors here all came from an adult with mismatch repair-deficient cancer.

This chain uses TRBV5-1 with TRBJ2-2; D is undetermined. The CDR3 covers 14 residues. V was clipped by 0 bases and J by 6 bases, with 9 bases between them. From germline, CDR1 is SGHRS and CDR2 YFSETQ. The CDR3 loop is CASSLVGTAGELFF. In DNA form, the CDR3 reads TGCGCCAGCAGCTTGGTTGGTACTGCCGGGGAGCTGTTTTTT.

V and J are TRBV19 and TRBJ2-1; 8 positions match TRBD2. The V and J ends lost 6 bases and 0 bases, in that order; junction bases with no gene match: 7. The CDR3 length is 16 residues. Germline CDR1 and CDR2: LNHDA and SQIVND (reference sequence). The CDR3 loop is CASRASGPRSYNEQFF. CDR3 sequence (DNA): TGTGCCAGTAGGGCTAGCGGGCCTCGCTCCTACAATGAGCAGTTCTTC.

This clone showed up just once. J is TRBJ2-3 and V is TRBV27, with D perhaps being TRBD1 or TRBD2 (5 bases each). From germline, CDR1 is MNHEY and CDR2 SMNVEV (reference sequence). CDR3 length: 12 amino acids. V dropped 4 bases and J dropped 7 bases, with 9 bases sitting between them. DNA of the CDR3: TGTGCCAGCAGTTGGGACCAAAATACGCAGTATTTT. It is translated as CASSWDQNTQYF.

The V and J genes are TRBV5-4 and TRBJ2-7, with 10 bases lining up with TRBD1. CDR1 and CDR2 from the germline V gene are SGHNT and YYREEE (reference sequence). The CDR3 loop spans 16 amino acids. V lost 5 bases, J lost 3 bases, and 11 bases stayed unmatched. CDR3 DNA: TGTGCCAGCAGGAGCGCGGGACAGGGGTTGGACTACGAGCAGTACTTC. Its protein is CASRSAGQGLDYEQYF.

V gene TRBV7-9 combines with J gene TRBJ2-7, with 11 bases aligning to TRBD2. Germline V gene data show CDR1 as SEHNR and CDR2 as FQNEAQ (reference sequence). V gave up 4 bases and J gave up 2 bases; unmatched junction bases: 13. The CDR3 spans 18 residues. DNA for the CDR3: TGTGCCAGCAGCTCCAGTCGGACTAGCGGGTCTATCGCCTACGAGCAGTACTTC. It translates to CASSSSRTSGSIAYEQYF.

The chain combines TRBV7-9 with TRBJ2-7; D is uncertain. In germline, CDR1 is SEHNR, CDR2 FQNEAQ (reference sequence). With 8 bases removed from V and 1 base from J, the gap between germline ends came to 15 bases. The CDR3 has 14 residues. This CDR3 is CASALASYSYEQYF. DNA for the CDR3: TGTGCCAGCGCCTTAGCTTCCTATTCCTACGAGCAGTACTTC.

V usage is TRBV27 and J usage is TRBJ2-7; the D gene is possibly TRBD1 (7 bases). Germline lookup yields CDR1 MNHEY and CDR2 SMNVEV (reference sequence). V was trimmed by 10 bases and J by 6 bases, leaving 19 bases between them. This CDR3 has 13 amino acids. The CDR3 region is CATSRGVWSEQYF. In nucleotides, the CDR3 is TGTGCCACATCCAGGGGGGTTTGGAGCGAGCAGTACTTC.

Written as DNA, the CDR3 is TGTGCCAGCAGCTTAGCGGGCGGGAGAAATGAGCAGTTCTTC. Translating gives CASSLAGGRNEQFF. V is TRBV13 and J is TRBJ2-1; 7 nucleotides line up with TRBD2. CDR1 is PRHDT and CDR2 is FYEKMQ in the germline V gene (reference sequence). V dropped 1 base and J dropped 7; count of bases not matched to a gene: 4. There are 14 residues in the CDR3.

This clone was observed a handful of times. The V and J genes are TRBV4-1 and TRBJ1-5; 8 nucleotides align to TRBD1. The CDR3 contains 16 residues. From germline, CDR1 is MGHRA and CDR2 YSYEKL. Trimming at V came to 3 bases and at J to 7 bases, leaving 11 bases not matched to a gene. CDR3 amino acids: CASSHIARGPLQPQHF. CDR3 DNA sequence: TGCGCCAGCAGCCACATTGCCAGGGGGCCATTGCAGCCCCAGCATTTT.

CDR3 residues: CSDTLANQETQYF. The CDR3 region has the DNA TGCAGCGATACACTAGCGAACCAAGAGACCCAGTACTTC. J is TRBJ2-5 and V is TRBV29-1; 7 nucleotides align to TRBD2. V lost 7 bases and J lost 0; bases outside the gene matches: 5. Germline V lookup: CDR1 SQVTM, CDR2 ANQGSEA. This CDR3 has 13 amino acids.